These T cell receptor beta chains were read from a single sample in a study of T-cell reconstitution after alpha-beta-depleted transplantation in children. Using its own MiXCR run on the PCR reads, TCRdb lists one record per CDR3 protein. The repertoire has some 600,000 distinct CDR3 sequences, roughly 15% of them found once; the top ten carry about 1.1%. Source: PBMCs from the stem cell graft donor, taken from the stem cell graft. These receptors were taken from a human donor who donated a stem cell graft to a child with acute myeloid leukemia. Both conserved end residues are part of each CDR3. Each record gives: CDR3 DNA, CDR3 protein, clone size, V gene, J gene, D gene. A D gene is named only where the DNA matches it firmly. Expanded clones get a size class; other rows say once, few or many, or leave the size out.

CDR3nt: TGTGCCACCAGCAGAGATCGGTCAGGGACCCCTGAAGCTTTCTTT
CDR3aa: CATSRDRSGTPEAFF
abundance: few
v_gene: TRBV15
j_gene: TRBJ1-1
d_gene: .

CDR3nt: TGCGCCAGCAGCGGTGGGACTAGCGGGGGTGATGAGCAGTTCTTC
CDR3aa: CASSGGTSGGDEQFF
abundance: .
v_gene: TRBV5-1
j_gene: TRBJ2-1
d_gene: TRBD2

CDR3nt: TGCAGTGCTCCGCTGACGGCTTCCTACGAGCAGTACTTC
CDR3aa: CSAPLTASYEQYF
abundance: many
v_gene: TRBV20-1
j_gene: TRBJ2-7
d_gene: .

CDR3nt: TGTGCCAGCGTCCCCTCCGGGACAGGGGGTACCGGGGAGCTGTTTTTT
CDR3aa: CASVPSGTGGTGELFF
abundance: .
v_gene: TRBV7-9
j_gene: TRBJ2-2
d_gene: TRBD1

CDR3nt: TGCGCCAGCAGCCAAGCCAGGGACAGCTCCTATGGCTACACCTTC
CDR3aa: CASSQARDSSYGYTF
abundance: few
v_gene: TRBV4-1
j_gene: TRBJ1-2
d_gene: TRBD1

CDR3nt: TGTGCCAGCACCATCGGACAGGTTTTGAGTGAGCAGTTCTTC
CDR3aa: CASTIGQVLSEQFF
abundance: many
v_gene: TRBV12-3/TRBV12-4
j_gene: TRBJ2-1
d_gene: TRBD1

CDR3nt: TGTGCCAGCAGCCAAGACCAACAGGGATCGGCGGCCCAGTACTTC
CDR3aa: CASSQDQQGSAAQYF
abundance: few
v_gene: TRBV4-2
j_gene: TRBJ2-5
d_gene: .

CDR3nt: TGTGCCAGCAGCTGGGTAGCGGCCACCACAGATACGCAGTATTTT
CDR3aa: CASSWVAATTDTQYF
abundance: .
v_gene: TRBV7-2
j_gene: TRBJ2-3
d_gene: .

CDR3nt: TGCAGTGCTAGCTTGGGACAGCTTAATCAGCCCCAGCATTTT
CDR3aa: CSASLGQLNQPQHF
abundance: many
v_gene: TRBV20-1
j_gene: TRBJ1-5
d_gene: TRBD1

CDR3nt: TGTGCCAGCAGCTTCGGACAGGCAGGCAATCAGCCCCAGCATTTT
CDR3aa: CASSFGQAGNQPQHF
abundance: few
v_gene: TRBV11-2
j_gene: TRBJ1-5
d_gene: TRBD1

CDR3nt: TGTGCCAGCAGTTTAGATGAGGGCGGCACAGATACGCAGTATTTT
CDR3aa: CASSLDEGGTDTQYF
abundance: .
v_gene: TRBV12-3/TRBV12-4
j_gene: TRBJ2-3
d_gene: .

CDR3nt: TGTGCCATCAGTGAGCCTGACAGGGGGCAGTTAGATACGCAGTATTTT
CDR3aa: CAISEPDRGQLDTQYF
abundance: many
v_gene: TRBV10-3
j_gene: TRBJ2-3
d_gene: TRBD1

CDR3nt: TGTGCCAGCAGAATCAGGGGTAATGAGCAGTTCTTC
CDR3aa: CASRIRGNEQFF
abundance: many
v_gene: TRBV6-2/TRBV6-3
j_gene: TRBJ2-1
d_gene: .

CDR3nt: TGTGCCAGCACCCCAGGGAACAGGGGTGGCTACGAGCAGTACTTC
CDR3aa: CASTPGNRGGYEQYF
abundance: .
v_gene: TRBV11-3
j_gene: TRBJ2-7
d_gene: TRBD1

CDR3nt: TGTGCCAGCAGTTTAGTAAGGGCGAGCACTGAAGCTTTCTTT
CDR3aa: CASSLVRASTEAFF
abundance: many
v_gene: TRBV12-3/TRBV12-4
j_gene: TRBJ1-1
d_gene: .

CDR3nt: TGTGCCAGCAGTTTAGAAGGACAGGGGGCAGATACGCAGTATTTT
CDR3aa: CASSLEGQGADTQYF
abundance: few
v_gene: TRBV12-3/TRBV12-4
j_gene: TRBJ2-3
d_gene: TRBD1

CDR3nt: TGTGCCAGCAGCCAAGACAGATACAATGAGCAGTTCTTC
CDR3aa: CASSQDRYNEQFF
abundance: many
v_gene: TRBV14
j_gene: TRBJ2-1
d_gene: .

CDR3nt: TGTGCCAGCAGTTGGACGGGACGGCAGAACACTGAAGCTTTCTTT
CDR3aa: CASSWTGRQNTEAFF
abundance: many
v_gene: TRBV12-3/TRBV12-4
j_gene: TRBJ1-1
d_gene: .

CDR3nt: TGCGCCAGCAGGGATCCGGGACAGGGGGATTCACCCCTCCACTTT
CDR3aa: CASRDPGQGDSPLHF
abundance: .
v_gene: TRBV5-1
j_gene: TRBJ1-6
d_gene: TRBD1

CDR3nt: TGTGCCAGCAGCCACTCAGGGGGCGGCCACGAGCAGTACTTC
CDR3aa: CASSHSGGGHEQYF
abundance: .
v_gene: TRBV12-3/TRBV12-4
j_gene: TRBJ2-7
d_gene: TRBD1

CDR3nt: TGTGCCACCGCTCTTGGACAGGTGGACACTGAAGCTTTCTTT
CDR3aa: CATALGQVDTEAFF
abundance: many
v_gene: TRBV15
j_gene: TRBJ1-1
d_gene: TRBD1

CDR3nt: TGTGCCAGCATTAAAGCGGGGGGGCCCAATGAGCAGTTCTTC
CDR3aa: CASIKAGGPNEQFF
abundance: .
v_gene: TRBV12-3/TRBV12-4
j_gene: TRBJ2-1
d_gene: TRBD2

CDR3nt: TGTGCCAGCAGCCGGACGGATTATAGCAATCAGCCCCAGCATTTT
CDR3aa: CASSRTDYSNQPQHF
abundance: .
v_gene: TRBV4-2
j_gene: TRBJ1-5
d_gene: .

CDR3nt: TGTGCCAGCACCCCCGGGACGGCGGATCGGAACATTCAGTACTTC
CDR3aa: CASTPGTADRNIQYF
abundance: .
v_gene: TRBV12-3/TRBV12-4
j_gene: TRBJ2-4
d_gene: .

CDR3nt: TGCAGTGCTAGGAGGCAGGGGGCAGGGACCCAGTACTTC
CDR3aa: CSARRQGAGTQYF
abundance: many
v_gene: TRBV20-1
j_gene: TRBJ2-5
d_gene: TRBD1

CDR3nt: TGCAGTGCTAGAGCGACAGGGCCCTATAATTCACCCCTCCACTTT
CDR3aa: CSARATGPYNSPLHF
abundance: many
v_gene: TRBV20-1
j_gene: TRBJ1-6
d_gene: TRBD1

CDR3nt: TGTGCCAGCAGCTTGGGACAGGGGGGAGCTTTCTTT
CDR3aa: CASSLGQGGAFF
abundance: many
v_gene: TRBV7-2
j_gene: TRBJ1-1
d_gene: TRBD1

CDR3nt: TGTGCCAGCAGCTTGGGACTCAACGAGCAGTACTTC
CDR3aa: CASSLGLNEQYF
abundance: many
v_gene: TRBV13
j_gene: TRBJ2-7
d_gene: .

CDR3nt: TGTGCCAGCAGTTTAGGGGACAGGGTCCGGGAGACCCAGTACTTC
CDR3aa: CASSLGDRVRETQYF
abundance: .
v_gene: TRBV12-3/TRBV12-4
j_gene: TRBJ2-5
d_gene: TRBD1

CDR3nt: TGTGCCTGGAGTGTCGGCACTGAAGCTTTCTTT
CDR3aa: CAWSVGTEAFF
abundance: many
v_gene: TRBV30
j_gene: TRBJ1-1
d_gene: .

CDR3nt: TGTGCCAGCACCCTAGGTCATACGAACGCCGGGGAGCTGTTTTTT
CDR3aa: CASTLGHTNAGELFF
abundance: few
v_gene: TRBV12-3/TRBV12-4
j_gene: TRBJ2-2
d_gene: .

CDR3nt: TGTGCCAGCAGCTTAGATATGGGAAAACTGTTTTTT
CDR3aa: CASSLDMGKLFF
abundance: few
v_gene: TRBV7-2
j_gene: TRBJ1-4
d_gene: .

CDR3nt: TGCGCCAGCAGCCAAGATGAATCGGAGAACACTGAAGCTTTCTTT
CDR3aa: CASSQDESENTEAFF
abundance: many
v_gene: TRBV4-3
j_gene: TRBJ1-1
d_gene: .

CDR3nt: TGTGCCAGCAGGTTGACAGATCTTAACAATGAGCAGTTCTTC
CDR3aa: CASRLTDLNNEQFF
abundance: few
v_gene: TRBV6-1
j_gene: TRBJ2-1
d_gene: .

CDR3nt: TGTGCCAGCAGCCCCCGAAGCCACAATGAGCAGTTCTTC
CDR3aa: CASSPRSHNEQFF
abundance: many
v_gene: TRBV6-1
j_gene: TRBJ2-1
d_gene: .

CDR3nt: TGCAGTGCTAGACGGAAGAACACCGGGGAGCTGTTTTTT
CDR3aa: CSARRKNTGELFF
abundance: many
v_gene: TRBV20-1
j_gene: TRBJ2-2
d_gene: .

CDR3nt: TGCGCCAGCAGCCAAGATCACGGTAGCACAGATACGCAGTATTTT
CDR3aa: CASSQDHGSTDTQYF
abundance: few
v_gene: TRBV4-3
j_gene: TRBJ2-3
d_gene: .

CDR3nt: TGTGCCAGCAGTGAAAGGGGACAGATCTCCTACGAGCAGTACTTC
CDR3aa: CASSERGQISYEQYF
abundance: .
v_gene: TRBV25-1
j_gene: TRBJ2-7
d_gene: TRBD1

CDR3nt: TGCGCCAGCAGCCAAGACTTACAGGGAGGACAGCCCCAGCATTTT
CDR3aa: CASSQDLQGGQPQHF
abundance: .
v_gene: TRBV4-1
j_gene: TRBJ1-5
d_gene: .

CDR3nt: TGTGCCAGCCTACAAAACTCGGGTGGAGAGACCCAGTACTTC
CDR3aa: CASLQNSGGETQYF
abundance: .
v_gene: TRBV12-3/TRBV12-4
j_gene: TRBJ2-5
d_gene: .

CDR3nt: TGCAGCGTTGAAGGGACAGGGGGCTACGAGCAGTACTTC
CDR3aa: CSVEGTGGYEQYF
abundance: many
v_gene: TRBV29-1
j_gene: TRBJ2-7
d_gene: TRBD1

CDR3nt: TGCAGTGTGCTGGGGTACAATGAGCAGTTCTTC
CDR3aa: CSVLGYNEQFF
abundance: many
v_gene: TRBV20-1
j_gene: TRBJ2-1
d_gene: .

CDR3nt: TGCAGTGCCAAAGCAGCTAGCGGTTTCAATGAGCAGTTCTTC
CDR3aa: CSAKAASGFNEQFF
abundance: many
v_gene: TRBV20-1
j_gene: TRBJ2-1
d_gene: TRBD2

CDR3nt: TGTGCCACCATCCCGAGGGGAGGATTGTGGCAGCCCCAGCATTTT
CDR3aa: CATIPRGGLWQPQHF
abundance: many
v_gene: TRBV15
j_gene: TRBJ1-5
d_gene: .

CDR3nt: TGTGCCTTCTGTTTAGCGCTCGCCCGGGACAGCCTCATCGGGGAGCTGTTTTTT
CDR3aa: CAFCLALARDSLIGELFF
abundance: .
v_gene: TRBV12-3/TRBV12-4
j_gene: TRBJ2-2
d_gene: TRBD1

CDR3nt: TGTGCCAGCAGGCGGGCAGGGGCGACCTACAATGAGCAGTTCTTC
CDR3aa: CASRRAGATYNEQFF
abundance: many
v_gene: TRBV12-3/TRBV12-4
j_gene: TRBJ2-1
d_gene: .

CDR3nt: TGTGCCAGCAGCTTTTGGCAGGGGGCTTCAGAAGCTTTCTTT
CDR3aa: CASSFWQGASEAFF
abundance: .
v_gene: TRBV7-9
j_gene: TRBJ1-1
d_gene: TRBD1

CDR3nt: TGTGCTAGTGGTTGGGTTACGGCAGATACGCAGTATTTT
CDR3aa: CASGWVTADTQYF
abundance: few
v_gene: TRBV12-5
j_gene: TRBJ2-3
d_gene: .

CDR3nt: TGTGCCAGCAGTTTGACCGTAGCGGGGAGCTACACAGATACGCAGTATTTT
CDR3aa: CASSLTVAGSYTDTQYF
abundance: .
v_gene: TRBV6-5
j_gene: TRBJ2-3
d_gene: TRBD2

CDR3nt: TGTGCCAGCAGCTTATTTTGGACTAGCGGGGATGTTACGCAGTATTTT
CDR3aa: CASSLFWTSGDVTQYF
abundance: many
v_gene: TRBV5-6
j_gene: TRBJ2-3
d_gene: TRBD2

CDR3nt: TGCGCCAGCAGTGACCCGGGACAGGGAGGATTACGCTATAATTCACCCCTCCACTTT
CDR3aa: CASSDPGQGGLRYNSPLHF
abundance: .
v_gene: TRBV5-1
j_gene: TRBJ1-6
d_gene: TRBD1

CDR3nt: TGTGCCAGCAGGCTCGACAGGGGGCGCGGGGAGCTGTTTTTT
CDR3aa: CASRLDRGRGELFF
abundance: few
v_gene: TRBV12-3/TRBV12-4
j_gene: TRBJ2-2
d_gene: TRBD1

CDR3nt: TGCAGTGCTTCCAGACCGTCAACTAATGAAAAACTGTTTTTT
CDR3aa: CSASRPSTNEKLFF
abundance: many
v_gene: TRBV20-1
j_gene: TRBJ1-4
d_gene: .

CDR3nt: TGTGCCAGCAGTTACTCAGTCGGGACAGTTACTAACTATGGCTACACCTTC
CDR3aa: CASSYSVGTVTNYGYTF
abundance: many
v_gene: TRBV6-5
j_gene: TRBJ1-2
d_gene: TRBD1

CDR3nt: TGTGCCTGGATGGGCAGGGGGCACTACGAGCAGTACTTC
CDR3aa: CAWMGRGHYEQYF
abundance: .
v_gene: TRBV30
j_gene: TRBJ2-7
d_gene: TRBD1

CDR3nt: TGCAGTGCTGGGGGACTAGCGGGGGTCTACAATGAGCAGTTCTTC
CDR3aa: CSAGGLAGVYNEQFF
abundance: .
v_gene: TRBV20-1
j_gene: TRBJ2-1
d_gene: TRBD2